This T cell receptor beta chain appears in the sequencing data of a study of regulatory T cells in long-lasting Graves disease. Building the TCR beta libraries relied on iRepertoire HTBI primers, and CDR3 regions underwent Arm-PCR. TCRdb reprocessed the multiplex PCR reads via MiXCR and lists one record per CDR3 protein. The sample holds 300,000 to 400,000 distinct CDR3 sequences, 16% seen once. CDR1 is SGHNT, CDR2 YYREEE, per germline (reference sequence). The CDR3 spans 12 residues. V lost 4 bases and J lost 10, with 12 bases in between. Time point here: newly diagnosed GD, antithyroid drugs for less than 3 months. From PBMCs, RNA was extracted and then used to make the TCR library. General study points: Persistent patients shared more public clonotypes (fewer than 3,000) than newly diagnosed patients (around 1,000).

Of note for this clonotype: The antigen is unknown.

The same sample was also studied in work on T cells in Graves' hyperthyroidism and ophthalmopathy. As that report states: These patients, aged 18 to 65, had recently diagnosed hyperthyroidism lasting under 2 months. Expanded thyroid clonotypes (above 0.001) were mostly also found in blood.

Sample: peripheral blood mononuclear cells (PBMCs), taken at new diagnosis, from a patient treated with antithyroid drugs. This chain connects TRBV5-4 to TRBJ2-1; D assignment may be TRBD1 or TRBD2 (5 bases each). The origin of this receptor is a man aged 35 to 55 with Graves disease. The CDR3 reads CASSPDGDEQFF. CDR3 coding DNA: TGTGCCAGCAGCCCGGACGGGGACGAGCAGTTCTTC.